The 23 T cell receptor beta chains below all came from one sample that was sequenced in a study of T cell changes during pregnancy in multiple sclerosis. Produced via immunoSEQ multiplex PCR; TCRdb's table is partial and in-frame only. The sample includes tens of thousands of clones, roughly 90% of them seen just once. Material: peripheral blood, obtained after pregnancy. These receptors were collected from a female donor in good health, enrolled as a control in a pregnancy study.

This chain connects TRBV12-5 to TRBJ2-3, with D perhaps TRBD2 (6 bases). CDR1 is LGHNT and CDR2 is FRNRAP in the germline V gene. The V gene lost 2 bases and the J gene lost 3 bases, with 9 bases spanning the gap. The CDR3 loop spans 14 amino acids. In DNA form, the CDR3 reads TGTGCTAGTGGTTTGTCAGCGGGTACAGATACGCAGTATTTT. This sequence encodes CASGLSAGTDTQYF.

The chain links TRBV4-2 to TRBJ2-3, with 8 nucleotides matching TRBD1. The CDR3 is 17 residues long. After removal of 0 bases from V and 0 bases from J, the junction contained 5 bases not matched to a gene. Germline V gene data show CDR1 as LGHNA and CDR2 as YNFKEQ. CDR3 in amino acids: CASSQDLRTGSTDTQYF. CDR3 bases: TGTGCCAGCAGCCAAGATTTGAGGACAGGGAGCACAGATACGCAGTATTTT.

CDR3 loop: CASSEVGAGYGYTF. Written as DNA, the CDR3 is TGTGCCAGCAGTGAAGTGGGGGCCGGCTATGGCTACACCTTC. The chain couples TRBV6-1 to TRBJ1-2, with D maybe TRBD1 (6 bases). Germline V gene sequence: CDR1 MNHNS, CDR2 SASEGT. Trimming left V 1 base short and J 4 bases short, with 10 bases between. This CDR3 contains 14 residues.

CDR3 loop: CAIRTGKGYTF. DNA for the CDR3: TGTGCCATCAGGACAGGGAAGGGCTACACCTTC. J is TRBJ1-2 and V is TRBV6-1, with 8 bases identical to TRBD1. This CDR3 is built from 11 residues. Germline CDR1 MNHNS, CDR2 SASEGT. Unmatched junction bases numbered 6, after V lost 10 bases and J lost 8 bases.

The genes are TRBV10-1 and TRBJ1-6; D call uncertain. V was trimmed by 3 bases and J by 9 bases, leaving 6 bases between them. CDR3 length: 12 amino acids. Germline loops: CDR1 WNHNN, CDR2 SYGVQD (reference sequence). The CDR3, as DNA: TGCGCCAGCAGTGATGGGCCTTCACCCCTCCACTTT. As protein: CASSDGPSPLHF.

The chain couples TRBV18 to TRBJ1-1; D unclear. V was clipped by 2 bases and J by 5 bases, with 6 bases between them. The CDR3 spans 12 residues. Germline values: CDR1 KGHSH, CDR2 LQKENI. The CDR3 reads CASSPTSTEAFF. CDR3 nucleotide sequence: TGTGCCAGCTCACCAACGAGTACTGAAGCTTTCTTT.

The chain recombines TRBV6-6 with TRBJ2-7; TRBD2 might be the D (5 bases). Germline lookup yields CDR1 MNHNY and CDR2 SVGAGI (reference sequence). The CDR3 covers 14 residues. V lost 5 bases and J 6 bases, leaving 17 bases between the germline ends. For the CDR3, the DNA is TGTGCCAGCAGTCCGCTAACTAGTTTAGCCGAGCAGTACTTC. Translated: CASSPLTSLAEQYF.

CDR3 in amino acids: CASSQEAPQVRVYNEQFF. The CDR3, as DNA: TGCGCCAGCAGCCAAGAAGCCCCCCAAGTGAGGGTCTACAATGAGCAGTTCTTC. V is TRBV4-3 and J is TRBJ2-1, with D possibly TRBD2 on 5 matching bases. The V gene's germline CDR1 is LGHNA and CDR2 YSLEER. Trimming pared 0 bases from V and 3 bases from J, leaving 18 bases between. The CDR3 consists of 18 residues.

The rearrangement links TRBV5-1 to TRBJ2-7, with 7 bases fitting TRBD2. The CDR3 extends over 14 amino acids. Germline assignment: CDR1 SGHRS and CDR2 YFSETQ. The V segment lost 4 bases and the J segment 5 bases; nucleotides outside the gene matches: 9. DNA of the CDR3: TGCGCCAGCAGCCTGAGACTAGCTGGTGACGAGCAGTACTTC. Translated: CASSLRLAGDEQYF. Based on the CDR3 plus reference TRBV5-1 and TRBJ2-7, the full variable domain is KAGVTQTPRYLIKTRGQQVTLSCSPISGHRSVSWYQQTPGQGLQFLFEYFSETQRNKGNFPGRFSGRQFSNSRSEMNVSTLELGDSALYLCASSLRLAGDEQYFGPGTRLTVT.

This sequence joins TRBV10-2 and TRBJ2-7; 12 nucleotides align to TRBD2. The germline CDR1 and CDR2 sequences are WSHSY and SAAADI. The CDR3 extends over 14 amino acids. V dropped 7 bases and J dropped 4; count of bases not matched to a gene: 5. The CDR3 sequence is CASKVTSGSYEQYF. CDR3 sequence (DNA): TGCGCCAGCAAGGTGACTAGCGGGAGTTACGAGCAGTACTTC.

This rearrangement joins TRBV28 to TRBJ2-7; 8 nucleotides match TRBD1. This CDR3 has 15 residues. Germline loops: CDR1 MDHEN, CDR2 SYDVKM. V dropped 3 bases and J dropped 7; count of bases not matched to a gene: 11. The CDR3: CASSFVTGVSREQYF. The CDR3 DNA is TGTGCCAGCAGTTTCGTGACAGGGGTCTCGCGGGAGCAGTACTTC.

The chain recombines TRBV29-1 with TRBJ2-1; 12 bases are shared with TRBD2. CDR1 SQVTM and CDR2 ANQGSEA come from the germline V gene. CDR3 length: 15 amino acids. The junction had 11 bases not matched to a gene; V was cut back by 5 bases and J by 9 bases. The CDR3 is CSVTLAGGPLGEQFF. CDR3 coding DNA: TGCAGCGTTACCCTAGCGGGGGGGCCTCTCGGTGAGCAGTTCTTC.

CDR3: CASSFNYLDPQPYEQYF. The CDR3 DNA sequence: TGTGCCAGCAGCTTCAATTACCTAGACCCCCAACCCTACGAGCAGTACTTC. This chain connects TRBV13 to TRBJ2-7; D is ambiguous. CDR3 length: 17 amino acids. The V end was cut by 3 bases, the J end by 2 bases, with 20 bases between. CDR1 PRHDT and CDR2 FYEKMQ come from the germline V gene (reference sequence).

The J gene is TRBJ2-1, the V gene TRBV7-3; D is uncertain. The CDR3 has 14 residues. CDR1 and CDR2 from the germline V gene are SGHTA and FQGTGA. V lost 1 base and J lost 9, with 13 bases in between. The CDR3, as DNA: TGTGCCAGCAGCTTAAGCTCCTATAATCCTGAGCAGTTCTTC. Residues: CASSLSSYNPEQFF.

The CDR3 coding sequence is TGTGCCAGCAGGCCCGGGACTAGCGGGAAGCACATTCAGTACTTC. It codes for CASRPGTSGKHIQYF. V and J are TRBV7-2 and TRBJ2-4; TRBD2 agrees at 13 bases. The CDR3 length is 15 residues. Germline lookup yields CDR1 SGHTA and CDR2 FQGNSA. Losses at the gene ends were 6 bases for V and 8 bases for J; bases not matched to a gene: 7.

The chain uses TRBV28 and TRBJ2-5, with D possibly matching TRBD1 (5 bases). Germline V gene data show CDR1 as MDHEN and CDR2 as SYDVKM. Trimming stripped 6 bases from V and 4 bases from J, with 12 bases between. This CDR3 has 13 residues. Written as DNA, the CDR3 is TGTGCCAGCAGACGACAGAGATCAGAGACCCAGTACTTC. Translating gives CASRRQRSETQYF.

The genes are TRBV9 and TRBJ1-6; D is ambiguous. The CDR3 has 14 amino acids. Trimming shortened V by 0 bases and J by 14 bases, and 15 bases separated the two germline ends. Germline V gene lookup returns CDR1 SGDLS and CDR2 YYNGEE. The CDR3 bases are TGTGCCAGCAGCGTAGCCCCCGAGGGCAAAGCCCTCCACTTT. Translating gives CASSVAPEGKALHF.

V usage is TRBV2 and J usage is TRBJ2-6, with TRBD1 as a possible D gene (5 bases). Germline CDR1 and CDR2: SNHLY and FYNNEI. The CDR3 has 14 amino acids. The ends were cut back, 4 bases at V and 5 bases at J, with 9 bases in the middle. CDR3 in DNA: TGTGCCAGCAGTGGGGGCACTAGGGCCAACGTCCTGACTTTC. Translating it yields CASSGGTRANVLTF. Together with reference TRBV2 and TRBJ2-6, the CDR3 gives the full variable domain: EPEVTQTPSHQVTQMGQEVILRCVPISNHLYFYWYRQILGQKVEFLVSFYNNEISEKSEIFDDQFSVERPDGSNFTLKIRSTKLEDSAMYFCASSGGTRANVLTFGAGSRLTVL.

V gene TRBV5-6 combines with J gene TRBJ2-5; TRBD1 matches 10 bases. Germline-derived CDR1 and CDR2 are SGHDT and YYEEEE. CDR3 length: 15 residues. The trim removed 5 bases at V and 1 base at J, leaving 5 bases unmatched. The CDR3 protein is CASRPDRGRQETQYF. DNA for the CDR3: TGTGCCAGCAGGCCCGACAGGGGGCGCCAAGAGACCCAGTACTTC.

This clone was counted a few times. The J gene is TRBJ1-1, the V gene TRBV15; D uncertain. V lost 0 bases and J 11 bases, leaving 7 bases between the germline ends. Germline CDR1 LNHNV, CDR2 YYDKDF (reference sequence). The CDR3 length is 11 residues. CDR3 loop: CATSRDRRAFF. The CDR3 region has the DNA TGTGCCACCAGCAGAGATCGCCGGGCTTTCTTT.

The chain couples TRBV30 to TRBJ1-5, with D hard to call. The germline CDR1 and CDR2 sequences are GTSNPN and SVGIG (reference sequence). The CDR3 has 13 amino acids. CDR3 residues: CAVAGLGNQPQHF. CDR3 nucleotides: TGTGCTGTGGCGGGCCTCGGCAATCAGCCCCAGCATTTT. The full variable domain, in which reference TRBV30 and TRBJ1-5 provide the parts outside the CDR3, is SQTIHQWPATLVQPVGSPLSLECTVEGTSNPNLYWYRQAAGRGLQLLFYSVGIGQISSEVPQNLSASRPQDRQFILSSKKLLLSDSGFYLCAVAGLGNQPQHFGDGTRLSIL.

Regarding this clone: The junction and the germline gene differ at one end; a read error may be behind it. The chain uses TRBV28 and TRBJ2-7; TRBD2 aligns across 8 bases. Germline-derived CDR1 and CDR2 are MDHEN and SYDVKM. The CDR3 is 14 amino acids. The CDR3 nucleotides are TGTGCCAGCAGCCTGCTAAGGTTCAGCGGGAGCTCCTTTTTC. Translated, it gives CASSLLRFSGSSFF.

The chain recombines TRBV9 with TRBJ2-1, with 8 bases identical to TRBD2. V was pared by 0 bases and J by 9 bases, with 5 bases of the junction left unmatched. Germline CDR1 reads SGDLS; CDR2 reads YYNGEE. The CDR3 is 14 amino acids. The CDR3 sequence: CASSVAGGQGEQFF. For the CDR3, the DNA is TGTGCCAGCAGCGTAGCGGGAGGGCAGGGTGAGCAGTTCTTC. The full variable domain, with the rest looked up from reference TRBV9 and TRBJ2-1, is DSGVTQTPKHLITATGQRVTLRCSPRSGDLSVYWYQQSLDQGLQFLIQYYNGEERAKGNILERFSAQQFPDLHSELNLSSLELGDSALYFCASSVAGGQGEQFFGPGTRLTVL.